These 15 T cell receptor beta chains were all obtained from the same sample, sequenced in a study of blood T cells in healthy people across ages. Using a J-beta primer mix together with a sample-barcoded 5' primer, a second PCR was run for roughly 7 to 11 cycles. TCRdb recomputed calls from the 5' RACE reads with MiXCR, one row per CDR3 protein. Here the sample spans approximately 800,000 distinct CDR3 sequences, less than 80% being singletons. What was sequenced was blood. These receptors all come from a man in his thirties or forties in good health.

V is TRBV9 and J is TRBJ2-1, with D perhaps assigned TRBD1 or TRBD2 (5 bases each). CDR1 is SGDLS, CDR2 YYNGEE, per germline. The germline V and J ends were trimmed by 0 bases and 13 bases, with 14 bases remaining between them. This CDR3 spans 13 amino acids. CDR3: CASSVGGGTGQFF. DNA for the CDR3: TGTGCCAGCAGCGTAGGAGGAGGAACAGGACAGTTCTTC.

This clonotype has more than one count but fewer than ten. This chain uses TRBV25-1 with TRBJ1-2; D is unresolved. V lost 3 bases and J 2 bases, leaving 4 bases between the germline ends. CDR3 size: 12 residues. From germline, CDR1 is MGHDK and CDR2 SYGVNS. CDR3 nucleotides: TGTGCCAGCAGTGAGGAAAACTATGGCTACACCTTC. It is translated as CASSEENYGYTF.

V gene TRBV6-2 or TRBV6-3 combines with J gene TRBJ2-7; D not resolved. The DNA end is more similar to TRBJ2-5, so the J call may be wrong. The CDR3 runs to 12 residues. Germline CDR1 is MNHEY and CDR2 is SVGEGT. The CDR3 reads CASSNSQETQYF. For the CDR3, the DNA is TGTGCCAGCAGCAACAGCCAAGAGACCCAGTACTTC.

This clonotype was observed once. V gene TRBV9 combines with J gene TRBJ2-5; 8 nucleotides agree with TRBD2. Losses at the gene ends were 1 base for V and 3 bases for J; bases not matched to a gene: 2. This CDR3 spans 14 amino acids. Per the germline V gene, CDR1 is SGDLS and CDR2 is YYNGEE. The CDR3 is CASSVTSGEETQYF. The CDR3 DNA reads TGTGCCAGCAGCGTAACTAGCGGTGAAGAGACCCAGTACTTC.

This sequence joins TRBV4-2 and TRBJ1-1, with D possibly TRBD1 on 6 matching bases. V lost 0 bases, J lost 1 base, and 12 bases lay in between. Germline V gene lookup returns CDR1 LGHNA and CDR2 YNFKEQ. CDR3 length: 16 residues. CDR3 in DNA: TGTGCCAGCAGCCAAGATTCGGGGGGACAGAACACTGAAGCTTTCTTT. It encodes CASSQDSGGQNTEAFF.

The gene calls are TRBV7-2 and TRBJ1-2; perhaps TRBD1 as D (5 bases). CDR1 is SGHTA, CDR2 FQGNSA, per germline. Trimming took 6 bases from V and 8 from J, leaving 25 bases between them. The CDR3 contains 16 residues. The CDR3 region has the DNA TGTGCCAGCAGTGCTCCGGGATACGAACAGGAACGGGGCTACACCTTC. Amino acids: CASSAPGYEQERGYTF. Looking up the rest from reference TRBV7-2 and TRBJ1-2 gives the full variable domain: GAGVSQSPSNKVTEKGKDVELRCDPISGHTALYWYRQSLGQGLEFLIYFQGNSAPDKSGLPSDRFSAERTGGSVSTLTIQRTQQEDSAVYLCASSAPGYEQERGYTFGSGTRLTVV.

The V call is TRBV27, the J call TRBJ1-2; D is undetermined. Trimming took 6 bases from V and 2 from J, leaving 25 bases between them. The CDR3 spans 18 residues. The germline CDR1 and CDR2 sequences are MNHEY and SMNVEV (reference sequence). CDR3 sequence (DNA): TGTGCCAGCAGCTACAAAGTGGATAACAGCTTTATCAACTATGGCTACACCTTC. Protein product: CASSYKVDNSFINYGYTF.

Only a few counts were recorded for this clonotype. This chain links TRBV29-1 with TRBJ2-7, with 8 bases fitting TRBD1. CDR1 is SQVTM, CDR2 ANQGSEA, per germline. This CDR3 spans 14 amino acids. The V gene end was trimmed by 3 bases and the J gene end by 3 bases; junction bases not matched to a gene: 7. In DNA, the CDR3 is TGCAGCGTTGACCTGACAGGGGCAGGCTACGAGCAGTACTTC. Encoded protein: CSVDLTGAGYEQYF.

This chain links TRBV2 with TRBJ1-6; the D gene is possibly TRBD1 (6 bases). The germline CDR1 and CDR2 sequences are SNHLY and FYNNEI. This CDR3 contains 14 residues. Trimming left V 3 bases short and J 5 bases short, with 8 bases between. The CDR3 spells CASSERDNNSPLHF. CDR3 nucleotide sequence: TGTGCCAGCAGTGAGCGGGACAATAATTCACCCCTCCACTTT.

Only a few counts were recorded for this clonotype. The chain links TRBV29-1 to TRBJ1-5; D is possibly TRBD1 (5 bases). This CDR3 comprises 12 residues. Germline V CDR1 and CDR2: SQVTM, ANQGSEA. V lost 4 bases and J lost 4, with 8 bases in between. The CDR3: CSVGGGNQPQHF. CDR3 nucleotide sequence: TGCAGCGTTGGGGGGGGGAATCAGCCCCAGCATTTT.

This chain joins TRBV20-1 and TRBJ2-3; 10 positions match TRBD2. V lost 6 bases to trimming and J lost 2 bases; unmatched junction nucleotides: 8. The CDR3 extends over 15 amino acids. The germline V gene has CDR1 DFQATT and CDR2 SNEGSKA (reference sequence). DNA for the CDR3: TGCAGTGCCGAAACTAGCGGGGCCTCCACAGATACGCAGTATTTT. Translating gives CSAETSGASTDTQYF.

J is TRBJ2-3 and V is TRBV12-3 or TRBV12-4; D perhaps matches TRBD2 (6 bases). The CDR3 is made up of 16 amino acids. The germline V and J ends were trimmed by 6 bases and 0 bases, with 16 bases remaining between them. The CDR3 sequence is CASREDGGTSTDTQYF. In nucleotides, the CDR3 is TGTGCCAGCAGAGAGGACGGGGGAACTAGCACAGATACGCAGTATTTT.

As regards this clonotype: The junction differs from germline at one of its ends, possibly a read error. The rearrangement links TRBV2 to TRBJ2-5, with D possibly matching TRBD2 (6 bases). From germline, CDR1 is SNHLY and CDR2 FYNNEI. The CDR3 is 16 amino acids. CDR3 bases: TGTGCCAGCAGTGATATCCGGGGCCAGGGAGGAAAGACTCAGTACTTC. It codes for CASSDIRGQGGKTQYF.

The genes are TRBV4-3 and TRBJ2-4; 8 nucleotides agree with TRBD2. From germline, CDR1 is LGHNA and CDR2 YSLEER. The CDR3 is made up of 16 amino acids. J lost 7 bases, V lost 3 bases, and 11 bases had no gene match. CDR3 amino acids: CASSHKAGAVNNIQYF. The CDR3 DNA reads as TGCGCCAGCAGCCACAAAGCGGGGGCCGTAAACAACATTCAGTACTTC.

The chain recombines TRBV20-1 with TRBJ2-1; D is possibly TRBD2 (6 bases). Germline CDR1 reads DFQATT; CDR2 reads SNEGSKA (reference sequence). The CDR3 runs 14 residues. Trimming cost V 5 bases and J 0 bases, with 11 bases left between them. Here the CDR3 reads CSAPGRGSYNEQFF. The DNA for the CDR3 is TGCAGTGCTCCGGGGCGGGGCTCCTACAATGAGCAGTTCTTC.